This passage covers 30 T cell receptor beta chains from one sample sequenced in a study of blood T cell repertoires in COVID-19. Some clones are missing from TCRdb's copy, which holds only in-frame ones; the method was immunoSEQ multiplex PCR. This table holds 65,000 to 80,000 clones, more than 65% found once. The specimen was peripheral blood. All receptors come from a man aged 50 to 59 with acute or convalescent COVID-19.

A few counts support this clone. The chain has TRBV6-5 and TRBJ1-1; D gene uncertain. With 8 bases removed from V and 11 bases from J, the gap between germline ends came to 15 bases. The germline V gene encodes CDR1 MNHEY and CDR2 SVGAGI. The CDR3 has 11 residues. The CDR3 nucleotides are TGTGCCAGCGTCCGACAACCGATCGCTTTCTTT. Residues: CASVRQPIAFF.

The chain carries TRBV11-2 and TRBJ1-1, with 8 nucleotides matching TRBD1. The CDR3 runs to 13 residues. The germline gives CDR1 SGHAT, CDR2 FQNNGV. The V gene end was trimmed by 6 bases and the J gene end by 4 bases; junction bases not matched to a gene: 4. CDR3 protein: CASRAGGTTEAFF. CDR3 sequence (DNA): TGTGCCAGCAGGGCAGGGGGCACCACTGAAGCTTTCTTT.

The chain recombines TRBV19 with TRBJ1-5; D is undetermined. V lost 3 bases and J 5 bases, leaving 17 bases between the germline ends. Germline CDR1 LNHDA, CDR2 SQIVND (reference sequence). CDR3 length: 16 amino acids. The CDR3 DNA sequence: TGTGCCAGTAGTATGTTGCTAGCTTCTACCTATCAGCCCCAGCATTTT. Amino acids: CASSMLLASTYQPQHF. The complete variable domain, with remaining parts taken from reference TRBV19 and TRBJ1-5, reads DGGITQSPKYLFRKEGQNVTLSCEQNLNHDAMYWYRQDPGQGLRLIYYSQIVNDFQKGDIAEGYSVSREKKESFPLTVTSAQKNPTAFYLCASSMLLASTYQPQHFGDGTRLSIL.

The rearrangement uses TRBV20-1 and TRBJ1-2; D perhaps matches TRBD1 (6 bases). V was shortened by 3 bases and J by 2 bases, with 10 bases between the two germline ends. Germline-derived CDR1 and CDR2 are DFQATT and SNEGSKA (reference sequence). CDR3 length equals 13 residues. CDR3 nucleotide sequence: TGCAGTGCTAGTAGGACAGCCAACTATGGCTACACCTTC. Residues: CSASRTANYGYTF.

The chain has TRBV4-2 and TRBJ2-7, with TRBD2 as a possible D gene (5 bases). Germline-derived CDR1 and CDR2 are LGHNA and YNFKEQ. The V and J ends lost 1 base and 4 bases respectively, with 17 bases between them. This CDR3 has 16 residues. The CDR3 is CASSQVSRAERYEQYF. The CDR3, as DNA: TGTGCCAGCAGCCAAGTCTCGAGGGCCGAAAGATACGAGCAGTACTTC.

The genes are TRBV5-1 and TRBJ1-1, with a weak D call TRBD1 (5 bases). The V end was cut by 3 bases, the J end by 1 base, with 13 bases between. Germline CDR1 reads SGHRS; CDR2 reads YFSETQ. The CDR3 has 15 residues. This CDR3 reads CASSSEGRANTEAFF. The CDR3 region has the DNA TGCGCCAGCAGCTCGGAGGGCAGGGCGAACACTGAAGCTTTCTTT.

The chain employs TRBV6-1 and TRBJ1-4; D call uncertain. CDR3 length: 13 residues. Trimming pared 0 bases from V and 7 bases from J, leaving 6 bases between. CDR1 and CDR2 from the germline V gene are MNHNS and SASEGT. CDR3 region: CASSEARVEKLFF. Written as DNA, the CDR3 is TGTGCCAGCAGTGAAGCCCGGGTTGAAAAACTGTTTTTT.

The rearrangement uses TRBV10-3 and TRBJ2-1; 8 nucleotides align to TRBD2. CDR1 and CDR2 from the germline V gene are ENHRY and SYGVKD. The J segment lost 5 bases and the V segment lost 0 bases, leaving 6 bases of the junction unmatched. CDR3 length equals 16 residues. For the CDR3, the DNA is TGTGCCATCAGTGAGTCGTCCAAGCGGGAGAACAATGAGCAGTTCTTC. It specifies CAISESSKRENNEQFF.

V gene TRBV7-9 combines with J gene TRBJ1-3; no reliable D call. V was cut by 8 bases and J by 0 bases, with 11 bases left in between. The CDR3 covers 14 residues. Per the germline V gene, CDR1 is SEHNR and CDR2 is FQNEAQ (reference sequence). The CDR3 DNA reads TGTGCCAGCCGTGACGGGAGCTCTGGAAACACCATATATTTT. Its translation: CASRDGSSGNTIYF.

The sample holds one count of this clone. The chain couples TRBV9 to TRBJ2-1; TRBD2 matches 9 bases. Trimming took 3 bases from V and 7 from J; bases not matched to a gene: 14. The CDR3 consists of 17 residues. CDR1 and CDR2 from the germline V gene are SGDLS and YYNGEE. The CDR3 loop reads CASSAGTSRAPGNEQFF. CDR3 DNA: TGTGCCAGCAGCGCCGGGACTAGCAGGGCCCCGGGAAATGAGCAGTTCTTC.

This chain joins TRBV3-1 (or the pseudogene TRBV3-2) and TRBJ1-1, with 8 bases lining up with TRBD1. The V and J ends lost 1 base and 1 base, in that order; junction bases with no gene match: 8. This CDR3 has 17 residues. CDR1 LGHDT and CDR2 YNNKEL come from the germline V gene (reference sequence). The CDR3 DNA reads TGTGCCAGCAGCCAAGTTGTAACAGGGGGGAGGAACACTGAAGCTTTCTTT. Translated, it gives CASSQVVTGGRNTEAFF.

This clone was observed a single time. The rearrangement links TRBV27 to TRBJ2-1, with no clear D. CDR3 length equals 14 residues. Deletions cut 8 bases from V and 2 bases from J, with 13 bases between. CDR1 and CDR2 (germline): MNHEY, SMNVEV (reference sequence). The CDR3 nucleotides read TGTGCCAGCGGCGGAGACGGAACCTACAATGAGCAGTTCTTC. Translation gives CASGGDGTYNEQFF.

The DNA of the CDR3 is TGTGCCAGCTCACTGGGGCCGTACAATGAGCAGTTCTTC. Its translation is CASSLGPYNEQFF. The V gene is TRBV18, the J gene TRBJ2-1, with a tentative D call TRBD1 (5 bases). There are 13 residues in the CDR3. Germline V gene lookup returns CDR1 KGHSH and CDR2 LQKENI. The V end was cut by 4 bases, the J end by 4 bases, with 8 bases between.

The chain uses TRBV6-6 and TRBJ1-5; possible D gene TRBD1, 5 bases. V shed 7 bases and J shed 6 bases, with 19 bases lying between them. This CDR3 contains 15 residues. Germline V gives CDR1 MNHNY, CDR2 SVGAGI (reference sequence). This CDR3 reads CASTNNGGWVQPQHF. The CDR3 DNA sequence: TGTGCCAGCACTAACAACGGGGGTTGGGTTCAGCCCCAGCATTTT.

This chain links TRBV18 with TRBJ2-5; 7 bases match TRBD2. V dropped 0 bases and J dropped 0; count of bases not matched to a gene: 1. This CDR3 region has 15 residues. Germline-derived CDR1 and CDR2 are KGHSH and LQKENI. In DNA form, the CDR3 reads TGTGCCAGCTCACCACCAGCGGGGTACCAAGAGACCCAGTACTTC. As protein: CASSPPAGYQETQYF.

V and J are TRBV12-3 or TRBV12-4 and TRBJ1-1, with D possibly being TRBD1 (5 bases). The CDR3 runs 13 residues. V was clipped by 5 bases and J by 5 bases, with 12 bases between them. The CDR3 spells CASSLPGRTEAFF. The CDR3, as DNA: TGTGCCAGCAGTCTCCCAGGGAGGACTGAAGCTTTCTTT.

The count of this clone is one. This chain joins TRBV6-5 and TRBJ1-6; D unresolved. The V end was cut by 0 bases, the J end by 10 bases, with 13 bases between. The CDR3 runs 15 residues. Germline CDR1 reads MNHEY; CDR2 reads SVGAGI. CDR3 residues: CASSYSGIRGSPLHF. DNA of the CDR3: TGTGCCAGCAGTTACTCGGGAATTCGAGGGTCACCCCTCCACTTT.

DNA of the CDR3: TGTGCCAGCTCCCGGACAGGGAACACTGAAGCTTTCTTT. It yields the protein CASSRTGNTEAFF. The genes are TRBV6-5 and TRBJ1-1; 7 bases fit TRBD1. V gave up 8 bases and J gave up 1 base; unmatched junction bases: 4. The length of the CDR3 is 13 residues. Looked up from germline, CDR1 is MNHEY and CDR2 is SVGAGI.

V is TRBV5-1 and J is TRBJ1-3, with 7 bases that match TRBD1. V dropped 5 bases and J dropped 4; count of bases not matched to a gene: 9. This CDR3 has 15 amino acids. Germline CDR1 and CDR2: SGHRS and YFSETQ. CDR3 protein: CASSSDTGVGNTIYF. DNA for the CDR3: TGCGCCAGCAGTTCAGACACAGGGGTCGGAAACACCATATATTTT.

This chain joins TRBV7-8 and TRBJ1-1; tentative D call: TRBD1 (5 bases). Germline-derived CDR1 and CDR2 are SGHVS and FQNEAQ. Trimming shortened V by 3 bases and J by 1 base, and 6 bases separated the two germline ends. The length of the CDR3 is 13 residues. The CDR3 spells CASSLTENTEAFF. The CDR3 DNA reads TGTGCCAGCAGCTTGACAGAGAACACTGAAGCTTTCTTT. The full variable domain, in which reference TRBV7-8 and TRBJ1-1 provide the parts outside the CDR3, is GAGVSQSPRYKVAKRGQDVALRCDPISGHVSLFWYQQALGQGPEFLTYFQNEAQLDKSGLPSDRFFAERPEGSVSTLKIQRTQQEDSAVYLCASSLTENTEAFFGQGTRLTVV.

This chain joins TRBV10-3 and TRBJ2-5, with TRBD1 identical over 8 bases. The CDR3 is 13 residues long. Germline V CDR1 and CDR2: ENHRY, SYGVKD. Losses at the gene ends were 6 bases for V and 5 bases for J; bases not matched to a gene: 5. The CDR3 region is CAISWTGRETQYF. The DNA of the CDR3 is TGTGCCATCAGCTGGACAGGGCGGGAGACCCAGTACTTC.

This clone was seen a few times. The chain carries TRBV19 and TRBJ1-1; 7 bases line up with TRBD1. CDR3 length: 15 amino acids. V shed 5 bases and J 1 base; nucleotides not matched to a gene: 7. Germline V CDR1 and CDR2: LNHDA, SQIVND (reference sequence). The chain's CDR3 is CASSQGQVPNTEAFF. DNA of the CDR3: TGTGCCAGTAGTCAAGGACAGGTCCCGAACACTGAAGCTTTCTTT.

The V call is TRBV29-1, the J call TRBJ2-7, with 8 positions matching TRBD1. The CDR3 has 12 amino acids. The germline V gene encodes CDR1 SQVTM and CDR2 ANQGSEA. This CDR3 reads CSITGGPHEQYF. Here the CDR3 DNA reads TGCAGTATAACAGGGGGGCCCCACGAGCAGTACTTC.

This chain uses TRBV6-5 with TRBJ2-5; 7 bases match TRBD2. The CDR3 is 15 amino acids. CDR1 is MNHEY, CDR2 SVGAGI, per germline. The ends lost 10 bases at V and 5 bases at J; junction bases unmatched: 16. The CDR3 region is CATRVTSMRRETQYF. The CDR3 DNA reads as TGTGCCACCCGAGTGACTAGCATGCGTAGGGAGACCCAGTACTTC.

The rearrangement joins TRBV6-2 or TRBV6-3 to TRBJ2-7, with D possibly matching TRBD2 (5 bases). This CDR3 region has 15 residues. The V end was cut by 4 bases, the J end by 7 bases, with 20 bases between. The V gene's germline CDR1 is MNHEY and CDR2 SVGEGT. CDR3 region: CASSLMGATSGEQYF. The CDR3 bases are TGTGCCAGCAGTTTGATGGGAGCTACCTCTGGGGAGCAGTACTTC.

This clone was counted a few times. This chain uses TRBV5-5 with TRBJ2-7, with 7 bases identical to TRBD1. Germline CDR1 reads SGHKS; CDR2 reads YYEKEE (reference sequence). The V segment lost 2 bases and the J segment 7 bases; nucleotides outside the gene matches: 6. The CDR3 is made up of 13 amino acids. The CDR3 DNA reads TGTGCCAGCAGCTTTAAGGGGGCGAGTGAGCAGTACTTC. Translated, it gives CASSFKGASEQYF.

The V and J genes are TRBV2 and TRBJ1-1; D remains unclear. Germline assignment: CDR1 SNHLY and CDR2 FYNNEI. This CDR3 has 15 residues. Deletions cut 4 bases from V and 1 base from J, with 13 bases between. The DNA for the CDR3 is TGTGCCAGCAGTGGTGAGGGTACATCGAACACTGAAGCTTTCTTT. Translating gives CASSGEGTSNTEAFF.

The chain couples TRBV7-2 to TRBJ1-2, with D possibly TRBD1 on 6 matching bases. Germline V gene lookup returns CDR1 SGHTA and CDR2 FQGNSA. The CDR3 spans 13 residues. Trimming removed 5 bases at V and 3 bases at J, with 10 bases between. Here the CDR3 DNA reads TGTGCCAGCAGCCCCTGGACAGACTATGGCTACACCTTC. As protein: CASSPWTDYGYTF.

The chain combines TRBV12-5 with TRBJ1-2, with TRBD1 as a possible D gene (6 bases). Germline values: CDR1 LGHNT, CDR2 FRNRAP. The V gene lost 4 bases and the J gene lost 7 bases, with 13 bases spanning the gap. The length of the CDR3 is 13 residues. CDR3 nucleotide sequence: TGTGCTAGTGGTTCGCCGACAGGTGGTGGCTACACCTTC. Amino acid sequence: CASGSPTGGGYTF.

The CDR3 loop reads CASSLGGGANTQYF. DNA of the CDR3: TGTGCCAGCAGCTTAGGCGGGGGGGCGAATACGCAGTATTTT. The chain employs TRBV7-9 and TRBJ2-3; TRBD2 matches at 9 bases. Germline loops: CDR1 SEHNR, CDR2 FQNEAQ (reference sequence). Trimming at V came to 1 base and at J to 7 bases, leaving 3 bases not matched to a gene. This CDR3 has 14 amino acids. The full variable domain, completed using reference TRBV7-9 and TRBJ2-3, is DTGVSQNPRHKITKRGQNVTFRCDPISEHNRLYWYRQTLGQGPEFLTYFQNEAQLEKSRLLSDRFSAERPKGSFSTLEIQRTEQGDSAMYLCASSLGGGANTQYFGPGTRLTVL.